The 23 T cell receptor beta chains presented below share a single source sample, sequenced in a study of T cells in Graves' hyperthyroidism and ophthalmopathy (dated by TCRdb to 2018 to 2020). Library preparation was by multiplex PCR. Reads for this sample came from an Illumina HiSeq 2000. The TCR beta CDR3 regions were amplified from RNA transcripts. The TCR CDR3 was subjected to a first round of RT-PCR using the HTBI primer set and the Qiagen OneStep RT-PCR kit. Starting from the raw public reads, TCRdb applied fastp trimming at Q25, assembled clones with MiXCR and retained in-frame beta chains. Under each unique CDR3 protein, matching rows form one entry showing the most common genes and DNA. The sample has about 640,000 distinct CDR3 sequences on record, approximately 14% of them singletons. The ten largest account for around an eighth of the sample. The specimen was blood. The source is a woman in her forties or fifties with Graves' ophthalmopathy.

In its sample, this clonotype was seen a few times. The DNA for the CDR3 is TGTGCCAGCAGTAGTCGATTCAGGGGTCCAAATCAGCCCCAGCATTTT. Protein: CASSSRFRGPNQPQHF. The J gene is TRBJ1-5, the V gene TRBV6-1, with D perhaps matching TRBD1 (6 bases). The germline V gene encodes CDR1 MNHNS and CDR2 SASEGT. Trimming left V 5 bases short and J 4 bases short, with 18 bases between. The CDR3 length is 16 residues.

The V and J genes are TRBV28 and TRBJ2-1; 9 bases map to TRBD2. The junction had 5 bases not matched to a gene; V was cut back by 8 bases and J by 9 bases. CDR1 MDHEN and CDR2 SYDVKM come from the germline V gene. The CDR3 spans 12 residues. The CDR3 region is CASGTSFPEQFF. In nucleotides, the CDR3 is TGTGCCAGCGGGACTAGCTTTCCTGAGCAGTTCTTC.

This clonotype showed up many times. The chain employs TRBV20-1 and TRBJ2-7; D unresolved. From germline, CDR1 is DFQATT and CDR2 SNEGSKA (reference sequence). The CDR3 contains 14 residues. Trimming took 1 base from V and 0 from J, leaving 10 bases between them. As DNA, the CDR3 is TGCAGTGCTAGAGGTTTACAGAGCTCCTACGAGCAGTACTTC. Residues: CSARGLQSSYEQYF.

The sample holds many counts of this clonotype. The genes are TRBV27 and TRBJ2-1; TRBD2 matches at 12 bases. With 5 bases clipped from V and 5 bases from J, the junction kept 7 bases outside the gene matches. The CDR3 has 16 residues. Germline V gene data show CDR1 as MNHEY and CDR2 as SMNVEV (reference sequence). CDR3 sequence reads: CASSPRTSGENNEQFF. CDR3 sequence (DNA): TGTGCCAGCAGTCCTCGGACTAGCGGGGAGAACAATGAGCAGTTCTTC.

This clonotype was observed at least ten times. The V call is TRBV5-1, the J call TRBJ2-7, with TRBD1 matching over 8 bases. The CDR3 length is 14 residues. Germline-derived CDR1 and CDR2 are SGHRS and YFSETQ. Trimming at V came to 3 bases and at J to 5 bases, leaving 7 bases not matched to a gene. In nucleotides, the CDR3 is TGCGCCAGCAGCTCCCGGACAGGGACCAACGAGCAGTACTTC. Its protein product is CASSSRTGTNEQYF.

This sequence joins TRBV25-1 and TRBJ1-6; 7 nucleotides match TRBD1. The CDR3 is 16 amino acids. V was clipped by 2 bases and J by 9 bases; unmatched bases: 10. CDR1 MGHDK and CDR2 SYGVNS come from the germline V gene. CDR3 DNA: TGTGCCAGCAGTGAACGCCGGGACAGTTGGCGTTCACCCCTCCACTTT. Its protein product is CASSERRDSWRSPLHF.

This sequence joins TRBV12-3 or TRBV12-4 and TRBJ2-1; TRBD2 agrees at 7 bases. The length of the CDR3 is 16 residues. V shed 1 base and J 11 bases; nucleotides not matched to a gene: 14. CDR3 loop: CASSLDGLAAAGKQFF. Written as DNA, the CDR3 is TGTGCCAGCAGTTTAGACGGTCTAGCGGCCGCCGGTAAGCAGTTCTTC.

With regard to this clonotype: One base away lies a much larger clone, so this may be a sequencing read error. The chain joins TRBV12-3 or TRBV12-4 to TRBJ2-3; D possibly corresponds to TRBD2 (5 bases). The CDR3 runs 15 residues. The CDR3 here is CAGSPWVSGTDTQYF. For the CDR3, the DNA is TGTGCCGGCAGTCCTTGGGTTAGCGGCACAGATACGCAGTATTTT.

The J gene is TRBJ2-3, the V gene TRBV5-1; TRBD2 agrees at 14 bases. With 2 bases clipped from V and 1 base from J, the junction kept 6 bases outside the gene matches. Germline CDR1 reads SGHRS; CDR2 reads YFSETQ. This CDR3 is 18 amino acids long. CDR3: CASSLGTSGSLGTDTQYF. DNA of the CDR3: TGCGCCAGCAGCTTAGGGACTAGCGGGAGTTTGGGCACAGATACGCAGTATTTT.

The sample holds a few counts of this clonotype. The rearrangement uses TRBV7-3 and TRBJ2-7, with 12 bases identical to TRBD2. The CDR3 runs to 16 residues. CDR1 is SGHTA, CDR2 FQGTGA, per germline. After removal of 5 bases from V and 0 bases from J, the junction contained 5 bases not matched to a gene. CDR3 region: CASSQEGLAGSYEQYF. CDR3 bases: TGTGCCAGCAGCCAGGAGGGACTAGCGGGCTCCTACGAGCAGTACTTC.

This clonotype was counted at least ten times. The rearrangement joins TRBV7-9 to TRBJ1-2; TRBD1 is a possible D gene (5 bases). V lost 2 bases and J 0 bases, leaving 25 bases between the germline ends. The CDR3 extends over 20 amino acids. Germline V gene data show CDR1 as SEHNR and CDR2 as FQNEAQ (reference sequence). As DNA, the CDR3 is TGTGCCAGCAGCTTAAACGAATTAAACATCCGCCAGACAGCTAACTATGGCTACACCTTC. It codes for CASSLNELNIRQTANYGYTF.

This clonotype was found once. A much larger clonotype is one base distant, so this may be a read error. This chain joins TRBV5-1 and TRBJ2-2; tentatively, D is TRBD1 or TRBD2 (5 bases each). In germline, CDR1 is SGHRS, CDR2 YFSETQ. The germline V and J ends were trimmed by 5 bases and 3 bases, with 11 bases remaining between them. There are 14 residues in the CDR3. The CDR3: CASRKMGDTGELFF. CDR3 DNA: TGCGCCAGCAGAAAGATGGGGGACACCGGGGAGCTGTTTTTT.

In this sample, this clonotype turned up many times. The V call is TRBV7-9, the J call TRBJ1-1, with no clear D. V lost 1 base to trimming and J lost 0 bases, with 6 bases between them. The CDR3 has 14 amino acids. CDR1 SEHNR and CDR2 FQNEAQ come from the germline V gene (reference sequence). The CDR3 sequence is CASSLGSVNTEAFF. The CDR3 DNA is TGTGCCAGCAGCTTAGGTTCTGTGAACACTGAAGCTTTCTTT.

This clonotype was picked up many times. CDR3 in amino acids: CASSVNRDTEAFF. The CDR3 bases are TGTGCCAGCAGCGTAAACAGGGACACTGAAGCTTTCTTT. V is TRBV7-3 and J is TRBJ1-1; possibly TRBD1 for D (6 bases). With 5 bases removed from V and 3 bases from J, the gap between germline ends came to 10 bases. Germline-derived CDR1 and CDR2 are SGHTA and FQGTGA. The CDR3 contains 13 residues.

This clonotype was seen repeatedly, ten times or more. One end of the junction is discordant with germline, which a read error may explain. The rearrangement joins TRBV6-1 to TRBJ2-7; 8 positions agree with TRBD1. Per germline, CDR1 MNHNS and CDR2 SASEGT. The CDR3 runs to 17 residues. The CDR3 is CASIERWGTGLSYEQYF. The CDR3 DNA reads as TGTGCCAGCATTGAAAGGTGGGGGACAGGACTATCCTACGAGCAGTACTTC.

There are many counts of this clonotype. V and J are TRBV5-1 and TRBJ2-1, with 13 bases matching TRBD2. The V gene's germline CDR1 is SGHRS and CDR2 YFSETQ. J was trimmed by 8 bases and V by 4 bases; bases with no gene match: 6. This CDR3 is 15 amino acids long. The CDR3 bases are TGCGCCAGCAGCATCGGGACTAGCGGGAACTATGAGCAGTTCTTC. Protein: CASSIGTSGNYEQFF.

The chain couples TRBV4-3 to TRBJ2-7; 11 nucleotides match TRBD2. Losses at the gene ends were 0 bases for V and 6 bases for J; bases not matched to a gene: 13. The CDR3 totals 18 residues. Per germline, CDR1 LGHNA and CDR2 YSLEER. CDR3 bases: TGCGCCAGCAGCCAAGACTTAGGGGTAGCGGGAGGGCCAGTCGAGCAGTACTTC. Its protein product is CASSQDLGVAGGPVEQYF.

There are many counts of this clonotype. The rearrangement links TRBV6-1 to TRBJ2-1; TRBD2 matches at 11 bases. J gave up 10 bases and V 2 bases, and 7 bases lay outside the gene matches. Germline V lookup: CDR1 MNHNS, CDR2 SASEGT. The CDR3 contains 15 residues. The CDR3 protein is CASSESGSGRAEQFF. The CDR3 region has the DNA TGTGCCAGCAGTGAATCAGGTAGCGGGAGGGCCGAGCAGTTCTTC.

This clonotype occurred many times. V gene TRBV24-1 combines with J gene TRBJ2-2, with 9 positions matching TRBD1. This CDR3 contains 16 residues. Germline V lookup: CDR1 KGHDR, CDR2 SFDVKD. Trimming cost V 3 bases and J 4 bases; bases outside gene matches: 5. Written as DNA, the CDR3 is TGTGCCACCAGTGATCAGACAGGGGGTTCCACCGGGGAGCTGTTTTTT. It is translated as CATSDQTGGSTGELFF.

This clonotype was detected ten times or more. The chain recombines TRBV10-3 with TRBJ1-1; D not certain. V was pared by 8 bases and J by 1 base, with 11 bases between. Germline CDR1 is ENHRY and CDR2 is SYGVKD. CDR3 length equals 13 residues. This chain's CDR3 is CAIGRAKNTEAFF. The CDR3 DNA reads TGTGCCATCGGACGGGCGAAGAACACTGAAGCTTTCTTT.

This clonotype was found a few times. CDR3 loop: CASSKRTGGKDNEQFF. The CDR3 DNA sequence: TGTGCCAGTTCGAAACGGACAGGGGGCAAGGACAATGAGCAGTTCTTC. This chain joins TRBV19 and TRBJ2-1; TRBD1 matches at 11 bases. CDR3 size: 16 residues. V was pared by 8 bases and J by 5 bases, with 11 bases of the junction left unmatched. CDR1 LNHDA and CDR2 SQIVND come from the germline V gene (reference sequence).

This clonotype was seen repeatedly, ten times or more. This sequence joins TRBV28 and TRBJ2-5; the match to TRBD1 covers 9 bases. Germline-derived CDR1 and CDR2 are MDHEN and SYDVKM. The CDR3 is made up of 15 amino acids. Trimming at V came to 3 bases and at J to 4 bases, leaving 6 bases not matched to a gene. The CDR3 protein is CASSFETGGRETQYF. DNA of the CDR3: TGTGCCAGCAGTTTCGAGACAGGGGGTCGAGAGACCCAGTACTTC.

This clonotype occurred many times. This chain uses TRBV28 with TRBJ2-5; 8 nucleotides align to TRBD1. With 9 bases clipped from V and 1 base from J, the junction kept 13 bases outside the gene matches. Germline CDR1 MDHEN, CDR2 SYDVKM. The CDR3 has 16 residues. CDR3 nucleotide sequence: TGTGCCAGTTACCCCGTGGCAGGGGGCTCCCAAGAGACCCAGTACTTC. It translates to CASYPVAGGSQETQYF.